The TCR beta chain under discussion was sequenced for a study of T-cell memory formation after mild COVID-19. TCRdb re-called the 5' RACE reads through MiXCR, storing one row per CDR3 protein. Of fewer than 200,000 distinct CDR3 sequences listed, over 10% are singletons. Germline V lookup: CDR1 SGHTA, CDR2 FQGTGA. This CDR3 region has 14 residues. Trimming took 6 bases from V and 1 from J; bases not matched to a gene: 2. The sample taken for sequencing was PBMCs or a T cell subset sorted from them (not recorded which). J is TRBJ2-3 and V is TRBV7-3; 9 bases match TRBD2. The origin of this receptor is a man aged 18-30 years who had mild COVID-19 (a few samples of this study predate the infection). Cell type and time point are not known. CDR3 DNA sequence: TGTGCCAGCAGGGCTAGCGGGGGCACAGATACGCAGTATTTT. It yields the protein CASRASGGTDTQYF.